The T cell receptor beta chain described here comes from a study of CD8+ T cells in alopecia areata. Notes on the study in general: Clonality in lesional scalp, especially alopecia totalis/universalis, exceeded that of normal scalp. With tofacitinib ongoing, many expanded lesional clones persisted in both scalp and blood.

Notes on this clone: What it binds is not known. This specimen includes other DNA sequences encoding the same CDR3.

Treatment denoted: oral pan-JAK inhibitor, 5-10 mg twice daily. Sequencing relied on a cDNA template that was reverse transcribed from extracted RNA. Using immunoSEQ multiplex PCR, the repertoire was profiled, and TCRdb retains in-frame clones only, with some absent. The table records around 200,000 clones, around 58% of them present only once. In germline, CDR1 is LNHNV, CDR2 YYDKDF (reference sequence). The V gene lost 5 bases and the J gene lost 4 bases, with 8 bases spanning the gap. The CDR3 totals 12 residues. The starting material was CD8+ T cells sorted from blood, obtained at week 24, from a patient treated with tofacitinib. The receptor was isolated from a human donor with alopecia areata. The chain uses TRBV15 and TRBJ2-5; unclear D gene. The CDR3 DNA follows: TGTGCCACCAGCTCTGGCGGAGAGACCCAGTACTTC. Its translation: CATSSGGETQYF.